The clone carrying this TCR beta chain showed up just once. The antigen is unknown. This sample is drawn from a study of cytomegalovirus exposure and HLA in healthy donors. About the research overall: A later analysis reported the same platform for the roughly 110 validation repertoires and the roughly 650 first-cohort repertoires. Points from the study as a whole: Cytomegalovirus association was listed for around 180 TCR beta chains. Among the CMV-associated chains, three were confirmed in vitro as specific for CMV antigens.

A roughly 120-subject validation cohort, separate from the approximately 610-subject first cohort, supplied the donors. TCRdb's table, derived via immunoSEQ multiplex PCR, lists solely in-frame clones and lacks some. The sample has about 270,000 clones, approximately 86% seen once. CDR1 MNHEY and CDR2 SMNVEV come from the germline V gene (reference sequence). V gave up 6 bases and J gave up 7 bases, with 27 bases separating them. This CDR3 region has 18 residues. This TCR was sampled from a woman between 18 and 29 years old in good health and CMV-seronegative. The source material was PBMCs. The rearrangement links TRBV27 to TRBJ1-4, with D unclear. In DNA form, the CDR3 reads TGTGCCAGCAGCGCGCGGAGGGAGGGTGGAGGGATAGGTGAAAAACTGTTTTTT. Amino acids: CASSARREGGGIGEKLFF.